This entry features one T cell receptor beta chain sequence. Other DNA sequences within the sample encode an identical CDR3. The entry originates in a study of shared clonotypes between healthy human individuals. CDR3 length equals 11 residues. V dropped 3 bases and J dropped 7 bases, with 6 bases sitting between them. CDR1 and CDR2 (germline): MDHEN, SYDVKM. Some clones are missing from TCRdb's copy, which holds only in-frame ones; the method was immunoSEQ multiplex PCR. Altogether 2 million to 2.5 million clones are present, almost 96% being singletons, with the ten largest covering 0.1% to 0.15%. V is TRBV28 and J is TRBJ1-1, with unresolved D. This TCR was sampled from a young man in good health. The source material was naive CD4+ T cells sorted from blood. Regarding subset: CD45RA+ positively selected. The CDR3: CASSLIGEAFF. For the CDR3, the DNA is TGTGCCAGCAGTTTGATCGGTGAAGCTTTCTTT.